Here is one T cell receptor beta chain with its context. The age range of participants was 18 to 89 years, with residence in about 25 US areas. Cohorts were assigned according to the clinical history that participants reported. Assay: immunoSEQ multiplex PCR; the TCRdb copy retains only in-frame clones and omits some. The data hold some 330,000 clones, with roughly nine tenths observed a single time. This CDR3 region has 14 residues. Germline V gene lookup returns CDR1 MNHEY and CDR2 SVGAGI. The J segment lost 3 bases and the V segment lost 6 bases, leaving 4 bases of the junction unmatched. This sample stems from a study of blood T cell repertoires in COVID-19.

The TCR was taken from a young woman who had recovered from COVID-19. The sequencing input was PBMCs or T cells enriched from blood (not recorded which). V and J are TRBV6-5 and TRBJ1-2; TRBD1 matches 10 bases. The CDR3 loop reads CASRTGGSDYGYTF. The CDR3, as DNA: TGTGCCAGCAGGACAGGGGGCTCTGACTATGGCTACACCTTC.